The T cell receptor beta chain described here comes from a study of CD8+ T cells in alopecia areata. V was pared by 8 bases and J by 2 bases, with 15 bases between. The CDR3 totals 15 residues. Germline V lookup: CDR1 MDHEN, CDR2 SYDVKM. cDNA prepared by RNA extraction and subsequent reverse transcription served as the template for sequencing. Generated by immunoSEQ multiplex PCR, the TCRdb table keeps only in-frame clones and is missing some. This sample has roughly 250,000 clones, with around 67% found just once. The chain couples TRBV28 to TRBJ2-2; TRBD1 might be the D (6 bases). The TCR originated in a human donor with alopecia areata. The sample was CD4+ T cells sorted from blood, taken at week 0. CDR3 loop: CASFPGTYNTGELFF. The DNA for the CDR3 is TGTGCCAGCTTCCCCGGGACATATAACACCGGGGAGCTGTTTTTT.